Here is one TCR beta chain with its context. Its antigen is currently not known. Per-nucleotide qualities are absent, and no much larger clonotype sits a single base away. Using the deep immunoSEQ assay, TCR CDR3 regions were amplified from genomic DNA by multiplex PCR. Genomic DNA extracted from each cell subset was distributed evenly over all wells of several immunoSEQ 96-well plates, and each plate served as one replicate. Each replicate PCR for sorted subsets received roughly 200 ng genomic DNA, equal to 30,000 or so T cell genomes. Purified libraries were measured with a Qubit 3.0 fluorometer, size-checked on a Bioanalyzer 2100, and measured again with the KAPA Library Quantification kit. Every immunoSEQ 96-well plate was sequenced on a dedicated single-read 150-cycle Illumina NextSeq 550 flow cell. In the authors' own workflow: The immunoSEQ output contained only junctional sequences without quality scores, so filtering could not match that applied to full-length reads. To assign V/J genes and CDR3, sequences were annotated using PyIR, a Python wrapper for IgBLAST v1.9, with IMGT germline references. Reads were filtered out if the reads had weak V/J assignments (E-value above 1e-6), no CDR3, stop codons, out-of-frame junctions, or ambiguous translated residues. V3J clonotypes were defined by identical inferred V gene, J gene, and CDR3 amino acid sequence. The percentage overlap between two repertoires was calculated by dividing the number of shared unique clonotypes by the size of the smaller repertoire. RTK rarefaction, the Chao1 estimator, and Recon v2.1 estimates of unobserved clonotypes were used to assess repertoire richness. For all TCRbeta clonotypes obtained by the gDNA method from a few donors, generation probabilities were computed with OLGA. What TCRdb holds here is the immuneACCESS table cut down to in-frame rearrangements. Part of the clones is not present; checked against another copy, under half of the missing clones reflect an unresolved V gene, and the others are unexplained. The DNA was the basis for D and trimming; V, J and clone size are from that table. The sample records approximately 720,000 clones, around 92% of which are singletons. Roughly 22% of the sample goes to the ten largest clones.

The CDR3 numbers 12 residues from cysteine through phenylalanine. Of all the DNA, just the CDR3 is kept, 36 bases in frame from base 1. A distance of 10 bases separates the germline ends of V and J, which lose 3 bases and 8 bases respectively. The germline V gene encodes CDR1 MNHEY and CDR2 SVGAGI. CD8 naive samples consisted of CD45RO-negative cells that were positively selected for CCR7, yielding a CD45RA+CCR7+ population without TemRA cells. The donors were healthy, HIV-negative adults who had no recently reported acute infections or vaccinations. Only Caucasian adults living in Nashville, Tennessee, USA were represented among the donors. Blood was obtained by leukapheresis, after which PBMCs were separated by Ficoll-Histopaque density gradient centrifugation and cryopreserved in liquid nitrogen vapor phase. Analytical flow cytometry was used to check the purity and quantity of every magnetically sorted T cell population. Each sorted fraction had its genomic DNA isolated and then quantified by UV absorbance on a Nanodrop 2000c.

This record comes from a study of shared clonotypes between healthy human individuals (dated by TCRdb to about 2020). For context, the study as a whole: The cohort included three men and two women between 18 and 49 years of age. Leukapheresis yielded between about 0.9 and 10 billion PBMCs per donor. For each donor, three plates each were used for CD4 naive and CD4 memory, two plates were used for CD8 naive, and one plate was used for CD8 memory. Different laboratories and diverse techniques were used to prepare libraries and sequence TCR repertoires, to increase sequencing depth and limit assay-specific biases. To estimate repertoire size and how much clonotype sharing occurs between individuals, the study deeply sequenced the blood TCR repertoires of 4 to 6 healthy adults. What the research found in general, with its limitations: Pairwise subsampling led to the expectation that sequencing depth would affect the degree of clonotype sharing among donors. Higher generation probabilities were observed for clonotypes shared by all four sorted-subset donors than for non-shared clonotypes. Larger estimated clonotype richness was generally found for naive subsets than for memory subsets. Because the study included only a small number of donors, the genetic and exposure-history diversity represented was limited. Sharing across a handful of donors was observed for about 5% of naive CD4, about 3.2% of naive CD8, 2% to 2.5% of memory CD4, and around 0.4% of memory CD8 clonotypes. Sampling was limited to blood, and TCR repertoires in tissue likely differ from TCR repertoires in blood. Incomplete sequencing was indicated by rarefaction of sorted-subset datasets, despite the large sequencing depth.

Sequencing was done on a sample of naive CD8+ T cells sorted from blood. Sample cell subset or site, as interpreted from the label and publication: CD45RA+CCR7+. The chain is assembled from TRBV6-5 and TRBJ1-2; the D gene is not confidently resolved. The clonotype comes from a man younger than 45 in good health. The CDR3 region reads CASSYGGKGYTF. The DNA reads as follows: TGTGCCAGCAGTTATGGTGGCAAGGGCTACACCTTC.